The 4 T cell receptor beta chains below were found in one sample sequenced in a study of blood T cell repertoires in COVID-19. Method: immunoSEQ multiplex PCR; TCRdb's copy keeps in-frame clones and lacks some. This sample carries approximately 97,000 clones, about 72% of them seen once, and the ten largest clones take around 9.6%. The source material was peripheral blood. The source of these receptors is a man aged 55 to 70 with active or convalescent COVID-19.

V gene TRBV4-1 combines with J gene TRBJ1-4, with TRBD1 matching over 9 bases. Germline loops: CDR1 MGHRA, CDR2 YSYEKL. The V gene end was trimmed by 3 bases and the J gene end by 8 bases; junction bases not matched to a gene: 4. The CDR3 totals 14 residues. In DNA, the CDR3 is TGCGCCAGCAGCCATAGGGACAGGGCGGAAAAACTGTTTTTT. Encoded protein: CASSHRDRAEKLFF.

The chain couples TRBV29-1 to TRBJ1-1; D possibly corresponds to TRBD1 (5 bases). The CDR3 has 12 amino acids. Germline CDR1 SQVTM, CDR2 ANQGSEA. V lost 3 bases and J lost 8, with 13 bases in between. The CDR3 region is CSVEFTGGEAFF. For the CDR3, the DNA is TGCAGCGTTGAGTTCACCGGGGGAGAAGCTTTCTTT.

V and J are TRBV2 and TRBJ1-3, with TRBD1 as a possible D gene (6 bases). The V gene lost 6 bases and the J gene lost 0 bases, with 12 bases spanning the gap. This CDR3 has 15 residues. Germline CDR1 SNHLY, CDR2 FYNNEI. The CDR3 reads CASSVGTFSGNTIYF. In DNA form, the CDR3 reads TGTGCCAGCAGCGTCGGGACATTCTCTGGAAACACCATATATTTT.

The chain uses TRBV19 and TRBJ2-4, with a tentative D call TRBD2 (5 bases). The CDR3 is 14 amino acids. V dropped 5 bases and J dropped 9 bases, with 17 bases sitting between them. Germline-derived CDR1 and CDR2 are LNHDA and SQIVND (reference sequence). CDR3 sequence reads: CASSPGLFGGIQYF. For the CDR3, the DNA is TGTGCCAGTAGTCCCGGGCTGTTCGGAGGCATTCAGTACTTC.